The 17 T cell receptor beta chains given below trace back to one sample, sequenced in a study of blood T cell repertoires in COVID-19. Generated by immunoSEQ multiplex PCR, the TCRdb table keeps only in-frame clones and is missing some. The table has approximately 50,000 clones, over 75% seen once. The sequenced sample was peripheral blood. These receptors were taken from a man aged 40-49 years with acute or convalescent COVID-19.

The rearrangement joins TRBV6-6 to TRBJ2-1; 12 bases map to TRBD2. After removal of 5 bases from V and 8 bases from J, the junction contained 10 bases not matched to a gene. Germline CDR1 reads MNHNY; CDR2 reads SVGAGI (reference sequence). The CDR3 runs 16 residues. DNA for the CDR3: TGTGCCAGCAGTCAACGGGGGACTAGCGGGCCATATGAGCAGTTCTTC. This encodes CASSQRGTSGPYEQFF.

This sequence joins TRBV7-9 and TRBJ2-7; TRBD2 might be the D (5 bases). This CDR3 has 15 amino acids. Trimming removed 5 bases from V and 5 bases from J, with 19 bases in between. Per germline, CDR1 SEHNR and CDR2 FQNEAQ (reference sequence). The CDR3 is CASSEGQAEQNEQYF. Written as DNA, the CDR3 is TGTGCCAGCAGCGAGGGTCAGGCAGAACAAAACGAGCAGTACTTC.

This clone is a singleton in its sample. The CDR3 DNA follows: TGTGCCAGTAGTCGCCGGTTACAGGGTTCCTCTGGGGCCAACGTCCTGACTTTC. Translating gives CASSRRLQGSSGANVLTF. The J gene is TRBJ2-6, the V gene TRBV19; possibly TRBD1 for D (6 bases). V dropped 5 bases and J dropped 0 bases, with 17 bases sitting between them. There are 18 residues in the CDR3. Germline V gene sequence: CDR1 LNHDA, CDR2 SQIVND (reference sequence).

The chain couples TRBV30 to TRBJ1-1; 7 nucleotides agree with TRBD1. Germline-derived CDR1 and CDR2 are GTSNPN and SVGIG (reference sequence). With V trimmed by 1 base and J by 5 bases, 4 bases remained unmatched. This CDR3 region has 13 residues. Here the CDR3 DNA reads TGTGCCTGGAGTGCCTACAGGGGAACTGAAGCTTTCTTT. Encoded protein: CAWSAYRGTEAFF.

The chain carries TRBV11-2 and TRBJ1-1; D not certain. The CDR3 runs 13 residues. With 1 base removed from V and 1 base from J, the gap between germline ends came to 4 bases. The germline V gene has CDR1 SGHAT and CDR2 FQNNGV. Here the CDR3 reads CASSLVANTEAFF. CDR3 sequence (DNA): TGTGCCAGCAGCTTAGTGGCGAACACTGAAGCTTTCTTT.

This clone showed up just once. This chain uses TRBV30 with TRBJ1-2; D may be TRBD1 (6 bases). This CDR3 spans 16 amino acids. Germline CDR1 reads GTSNPN; CDR2 reads SVGIG (reference sequence). The V end lost 1 base, the J end lost 4 bases, and 19 bases lay between the germline ends. CDR3 residues: CAWSDPERGPFYGYTF. The CDR3 DNA reads TGTGCCTGGAGTGACCCCGAGCGGGGGCCCTTCTATGGCTACACCTTC.

This chain joins TRBV5-1 and TRBJ1-3; D not resolved. There are 14 residues in the CDR3. In germline, CDR1 is SGHRS, CDR2 YFSETQ. The ends were cut back, 0 bases at V and 2 bases at J, with 6 bases in the middle. Here the CDR3 DNA reads TGCGCCAGCAGCTTGGGTTCTACTGGAAACACCATATATTTT. Its protein product is CASSLGSTGNTIYF.

The chain is built from TRBV6-2 or TRBV6-3 and TRBJ2-5; D is perhaps TRBD2 (6 bases). The germline CDR1 and CDR2 sequences are MNHEY and SVGEGT. The CDR3 is 14 residues long. Trimming cost V 5 bases and J 6 bases, with 16 bases left between them. This CDR3 is CASSPGLPEQTQYF. CDR3 coding DNA: TGTGCCAGCAGTCCGGGACTCCCGGAGCAGACCCAGTACTTC.

The chain carries TRBV3-1 (or the pseudogene TRBV3-2) and TRBJ2-7, with 9 bases that match TRBD2. With V trimmed by 0 bases and J by 6 bases, 9 bases remained unmatched. Per the germline V gene, CDR1 is LGHDT and CDR2 is YNNKEL (reference sequence). The CDR3 covers 16 residues. The CDR3 DNA reads TGTGCCAGCAGCCAAGAAGGGACTAGCATCTCTCGCGAGCAGTACTTC. Amino acid sequence: CASSQEGTSISREQYF.

This clone was counted a single time. The V gene is TRBV11-2, the J gene TRBJ2-5; D remains unclear. The V end lost 1 base, the J end lost 5 bases, and 5 bases lay between the germline ends. From germline, CDR1 is SGHAT and CDR2 FQNNGV. The CDR3 runs to 12 residues. The CDR3 DNA reads TGTGCCAGCAGCTTAGGTTCGGAGACCCAGTACTTC. As protein: CASSLGSETQYF.

This chain connects TRBV18 to TRBJ2-7; 7 bases map to TRBD2. The CDR3 length is 18 residues. V trimming: 4 bases; J trimming: 5 bases; junction bases outside the gene matches: 20. Germline loops: CDR1 KGHSH, CDR2 LQKENI. The CDR3 DNA reads as TGTGCCAGCTCACGCCTCTTCCAGGCTAGCGGTTCCAAGGACGAGCAGTACTTC. Translating gives CASSRLFQASGSKDEQYF. Full variable domain (outside the CDR3, taken from reference TRBV18 and TRBJ2-7): NAGVMQNPRHLVRRRGQEARLRCSPMKGHSHVYWYRQLPEEGLKFMVYLQKENIIDESGMPKERFSAEFPKEGPSILRIQQVVRGDSAAYFCASSRLFQASGSKDEQYFGPGTRLTVT.

The chain employs TRBV6-5 and TRBJ2-7, with TRBD2 matching 8 bases. In germline, CDR1 is MNHEY, CDR2 SVGAGI. This CDR3 contains 14 residues. The V and J ends lost 6 bases and 1 base, in that order; junction bases with no gene match: 5. CDR3 residues: CASRVSGDSYEQYF. The DNA for the CDR3 is TGTGCCAGCAGAGTTAGCGGGGATTCCTACGAGCAGTACTTC.

The rearrangement uses TRBV21-1 and TRBJ1-5; TRBD1, the table's D call, lacks a check against the DNA. TRBV21-1 is marked as a pseudogene. The CDR3 is made up of 14 amino acids. The CDR3 is CARILNRGNQPQHF. CDR3 bases: TGTGCCAGGATATTAAACAGGGGCAATCAGCCCCAGCATTTT.

The DNA of the CDR3 is TGTGCCAGCAGTGAAGAACTACAGGGGGCTTCTGGCTACACCTTC. It translates to CASSEELQGASGYTF. The rearrangement links TRBV2 to TRBJ1-2; 9 bases align to TRBD1. This CDR3 has 15 residues. Germline trimming cut 1 base from V and 7 bases from J; bases unmatched to any gene: 7. In germline, CDR1 is SNHLY, CDR2 FYNNEI.

The V and J genes are TRBV24-1 and TRBJ2-1, with 7 bases fitting TRBD1. J lost 8 bases, V lost 5 bases, and 11 bases had no gene match. Germline V lookup: CDR1 KGHDR, CDR2 SFDVKD. This CDR3 spans 15 amino acids. CDR3 sequence: CATSAPTGNGDEQFF. The CDR3 DNA sequence: TGTGCCACCAGTGCCCCGACAGGGAATGGGGATGAGCAGTTCTTC.

V usage is TRBV20-1 and J usage is TRBJ2-2; weak D call: TRBD2 (6 bases). In germline, CDR1 is DFQATT, CDR2 SNEGSKA (reference sequence). The CDR3 length is 14 residues. V lost 3 bases, J lost 6 bases, and 14 bases lay in between. The CDR3 bases are TGCAGTGCTAGTATCGGGAGTTTGGCCGGGGAGCTGTTTTTT. It yields the protein CSASIGSLAGELFF.

This chain uses TRBV3-1 (or the pseudogene TRBV3-2) with TRBJ1-2, with D possibly being TRBD1 (6 bases). V shed 6 bases and J shed 2 bases, with 13 bases lying between them. The germline V gene has CDR1 LGHDT and CDR2 YNNKEL (reference sequence). The CDR3 extends over 14 amino acids. Here the CDR3 DNA reads TGTGCCAGCAGGGCAGGGGCGGCCAACTATGGCTACACCTTC. Its protein is CASRAGAANYGYTF.